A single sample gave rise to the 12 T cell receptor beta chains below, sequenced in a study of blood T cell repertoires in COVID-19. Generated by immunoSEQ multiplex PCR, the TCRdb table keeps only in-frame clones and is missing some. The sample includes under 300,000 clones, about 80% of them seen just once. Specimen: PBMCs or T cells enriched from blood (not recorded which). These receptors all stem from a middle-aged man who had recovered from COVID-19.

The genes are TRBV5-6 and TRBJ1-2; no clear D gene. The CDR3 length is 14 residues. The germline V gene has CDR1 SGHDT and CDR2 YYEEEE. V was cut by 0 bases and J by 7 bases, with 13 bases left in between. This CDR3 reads CASSLDWHSGGYTF. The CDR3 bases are TGTGCCAGCAGCTTGGATTGGCACAGCGGTGGCTACACCTTC.

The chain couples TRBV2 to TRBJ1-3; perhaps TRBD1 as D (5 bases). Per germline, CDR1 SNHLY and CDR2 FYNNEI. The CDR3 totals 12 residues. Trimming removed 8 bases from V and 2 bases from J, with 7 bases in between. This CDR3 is CASGQPGNTIYF. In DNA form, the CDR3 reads TGTGCCAGCGGACAACCTGGAAACACCATATATTTT.

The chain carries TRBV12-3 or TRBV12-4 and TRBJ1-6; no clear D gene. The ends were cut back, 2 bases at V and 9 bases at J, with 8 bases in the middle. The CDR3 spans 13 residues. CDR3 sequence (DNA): TGTGCCAGCAGTTTACCCCCAGGTTCACCCCTCCACTTT. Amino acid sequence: CASSLPPGSPLHF.

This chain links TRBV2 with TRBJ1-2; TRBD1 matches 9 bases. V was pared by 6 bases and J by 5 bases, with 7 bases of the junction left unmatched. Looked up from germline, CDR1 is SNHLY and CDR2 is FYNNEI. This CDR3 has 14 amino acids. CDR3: CASSSDRGEYGYTF. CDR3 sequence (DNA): TGTGCCAGCAGCTCCGACAGGGGGGAGTATGGCTACACCTTC.

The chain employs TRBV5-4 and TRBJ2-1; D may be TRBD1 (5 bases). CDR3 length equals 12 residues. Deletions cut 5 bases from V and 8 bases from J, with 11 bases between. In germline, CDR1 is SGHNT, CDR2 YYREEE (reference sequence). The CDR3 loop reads CASRAQGYEQFF. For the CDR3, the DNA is TGTGCCAGCAGAGCCCAGGGCTATGAGCAGTTCTTC.

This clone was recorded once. CDR3 protein: CASSFRDRPFNSPLHF. The DNA for the CDR3 is TGTGCCAGCAGCTTCCGGGACAGACCGTTTAATTCACCCCTCCACTTT. The V gene is TRBV7-8, the J gene TRBJ1-6, with 7 bases matching TRBD1. V dropped 3 bases and J dropped 6; count of bases not matched to a gene: 8. Germline V gives CDR1 SGHVS, CDR2 FQNEAQ. This CDR3 is built from 16 residues.

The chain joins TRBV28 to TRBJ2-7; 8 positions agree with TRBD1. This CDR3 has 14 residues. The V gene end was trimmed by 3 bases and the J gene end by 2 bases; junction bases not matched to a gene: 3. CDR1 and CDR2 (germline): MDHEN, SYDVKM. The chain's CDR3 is CASSLTGATYEQYF. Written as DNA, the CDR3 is TGTGCCAGCAGTTTGACAGGGGCTACCTACGAGCAGTACTTC.

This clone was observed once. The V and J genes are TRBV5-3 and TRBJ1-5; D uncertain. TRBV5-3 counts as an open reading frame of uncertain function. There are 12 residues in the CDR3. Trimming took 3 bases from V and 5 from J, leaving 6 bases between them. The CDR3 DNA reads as TGTGCCAGAAGCTCGGGAGATCAGCCCCAGCATTTT. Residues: CARSSGDQPQHF.

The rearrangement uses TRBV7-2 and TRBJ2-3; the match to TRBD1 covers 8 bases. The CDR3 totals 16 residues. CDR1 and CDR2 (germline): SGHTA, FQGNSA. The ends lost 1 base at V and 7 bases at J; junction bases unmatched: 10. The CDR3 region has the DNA TGTGCCAGCAGCTTAGAGTATCAGGGGGCGACGAATACGCAGTATTTT. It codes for CASSLEYQGATNTQYF.

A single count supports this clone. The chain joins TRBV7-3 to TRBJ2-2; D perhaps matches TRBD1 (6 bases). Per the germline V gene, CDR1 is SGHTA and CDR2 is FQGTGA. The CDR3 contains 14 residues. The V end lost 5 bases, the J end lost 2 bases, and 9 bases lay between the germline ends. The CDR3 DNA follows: TGTGCCAGCAGCCGACAGGCTAACACCGGGGAGCTGTTTTTT. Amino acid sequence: CASSRQANTGELFF.

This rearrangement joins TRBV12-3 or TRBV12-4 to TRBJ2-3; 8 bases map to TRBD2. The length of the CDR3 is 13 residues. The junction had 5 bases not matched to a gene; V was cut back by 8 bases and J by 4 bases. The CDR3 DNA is TGTGCCAGCGGACTAGCACTTCCAGATACGCAGTATTTT. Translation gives CASGLALPDTQYF.

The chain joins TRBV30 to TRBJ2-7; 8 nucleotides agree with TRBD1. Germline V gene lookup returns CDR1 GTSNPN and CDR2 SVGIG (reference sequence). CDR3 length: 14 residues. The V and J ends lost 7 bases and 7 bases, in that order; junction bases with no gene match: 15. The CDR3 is CAFFPGTGRGEQYF. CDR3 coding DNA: TGTGCCTTTTTTCCCGGGACAGGCAGGGGAGAGCAGTACTTC. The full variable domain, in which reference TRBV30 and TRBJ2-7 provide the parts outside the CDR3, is SQTIHQWPATLVQPVGSPLSLECTVEGTSNPNLYWYRQAAGRGLQLLFYSVGIGQISSEVPQNLSASRPQDRQFILSSKKLLLSDSGFYLCAFFPGTGRGEQYFGPGTRLTVT.